The clone carrying this T cell receptor (beta chain) was detected once. Its specificity is unknown. The table came from immunoSEQ multiplex PCR; TCRdb's copy has only in-frame clones and leaves some out. The table includes about 100,000 clones, over 60% detected once. This CDR3 spans 15 amino acids. Trimming took 6 bases from V and 2 from J; bases not matched to a gene: 4. Germline V gene lookup returns CDR1 LNHDA and CDR2 SQIVND (reference sequence). This sample was included in a study of Ad26.COV2.S vaccination and SARS-CoV-2 variants. Study-wide points: Substantial breadth in spike-specific CD8+ and CD4+ T cell responses was reportedly seen after vaccination. Possibly, TCR breadth and depth analyses underestimated total T cell responses. Vaccine and placebo recipients had similar non-spike TCR breadth.

The sample consisted of peripheral blood, taken after recovery from COVID-19. The clonotype comes from a human donor who had recovered from COVID-19. V gene TRBV19 combines with J gene TRBJ2-5, with TRBD2 matching over 12 bases. In DNA form, the CDR3 reads TGTGCCAGTAGGCGGACTAGCGGGGAACAAGAGACCCAGTACTTC. Translated, it gives CASRRTSGEQETQYF.